This TCR beta chain was obtained from a study of T cells in Graves' hyperthyroidism and ophthalmopathy (dated by TCRdb to between 2018 and 2020). In terms of the full investigation: Peripheral blood samples were taken at initial diagnosis, before any treatment was given. The 100 or so discovery patients were divided at random into training and test sets in a 7:3 ratio. The study also compared thyroid tissue and blood T-cell repertoires from about six Graves' hyperthyroidism patients. Once sampling was done, hyperthyroidism patients were given methimazole at a starting dose of 30 mg daily, whereas ophthalmopathy patients were given high-dose intravenous methylprednisolone. Prospective prediction of ophthalmopathy was tested in an independent validation cohort consisting of about 20 hyperthyroidism patients and 17 patients who later progressed to ophthalmopathy. According to the paper, TCR Vbeta CDR3 sequencing was carried out on roughly 130 peripheral blood samples, which came from fewer than 50 ophthalmopathy, about 75 hyperthyroidism and approximately 17 progressor patients. A discovery cohort of fewer than 110 patients, roughly 40 with Graves' ophthalmopathy and roughly 59 with stable Graves' hyperthyroidism, was used to find distinguishing TCR V-J signatures.

V has 3 bases trimmed and J has 10 bases trimmed; junction bases matching no gene number 7. Spanning cysteine to phenylalanine, the CDR3 consists of 13 amino acids. Only the CDR3 DNA stays, 39 bases, in frame from base 1. From a lookup of the germline V gene (reference sequence), CDR1 and CDR2 are DFQATT and SNEGSKA. The TCR beta CDR3 regions were amplified from RNA transcripts. The TCR CDR3 was subjected to a first round of RT-PCR using the HTBI primer set and the Qiagen OneStep RT-PCR kit. Libraries were constructed in a second round of multiplex PCR, after which size selection and purification were performed. Libraries were sequenced paired-end with 100 bp reads on an Illumina HiSeq2000. The authors processed their data as follows. SOAPnuke was used to process the raw data, with reads discarded if the reads contained adapters or uncalled bases, had a mean Phred below 15, or lacked an exact constant-primer or identifier match. COPE v1.2.5 was used to merge the high-quality paired reads, and each unique nucleotide sequence was defined as a clonotype. MiTCR v1.1 was used to align clonotypes to the IMGT TRBV, TRBD and TRBJ reference segments. Only V-J combinations with frequency above 0.0001, covering about 99% of repertoires, were analysed. The TCS score was defined as the ratio of F50 (clonal expansion) to E x V (chaos), calculated using BLOSUM62-based TCRdist between CDR3 peptides within each V-J. Welch's t-statistics and random forest reduced just over 500 V-J features to 13, which were used in a naive Bayes classifier (R e1071). The raw public data were reprocessed by TCRdb itself: fastp quality trimming at Q25, MiXCR clonotype calling, in-frame beta chains only. Rows matching on CDR3 protein sequence are summarized as one entry with the most common DNA and genes. TCRdb, rather than the study authors, made the V and J calls. The sample table contains hundreds of thousands of distinct CDR3 sequences; only one count was recorded for about an eighth of them. The ten largest clones add up to 25% to 30% of the sample.

Remarks on this clonotype: Its antigen target is currently unknown. No per-base quality is available; no much larger clone lies one base away.

The investigation overall reported the following: In validation, the model predicted progression to ophthalmopathy with approximately 70% sensitivity and around 72% specificity, a median of 6.5 months before onset. In cross-validation, a model built on a 13 V-J signature told ophthalmopathy apart from stable hyperthyroidism with 87.88% sensitivity and 81% to 82% specificity, and in testing the same model reached 80%/75%. Most expanded thyroid clonotypes (frequency above 0.001) were also detected in blood, a finding suggesting that blood repertoires may reflect thyroid immune responses. Sample size was not statistically predetermined, and blinding of investigators to group allocation was not performed.

Ophthalmopathy patients had moderately to severely active disease, Clinical Activity Score of at least 3, NOSPECS grade of at least 4, and duration under 3 months. Patients with uncontrolled infections, other autoimmune diseases, pregnancy or lactation were excluded. Diagnoses relied on clinical symptoms, serum thyroxine and TRAb, thyroid ultrasound and orbital computed tomography. PBMCs were separated from under 12 ml of fresh peripheral blood using Ficoll-Paque density gradient centrifugation. Total RNA was extracted using Trizol reagent, and RNA quality was assessed on an Agilent 2100 Bioanalyzer.

The sequencing sample was made of blood. The source is a man aged 45 to 65 with Graves' ophthalmopathy. This chain joins TRBV20-1 to TRBJ2-1, with 9 central nucleotides matching TRBD2. The CDR3 amino acid sequence is: CSARGGGVWEQFF. The base sequence is TGCAGTGCTAGGGGCGGGGGGGTATGGGAGCAGTTCTTC.